The 25 T cell receptor beta chains given below trace back to one sample, sequenced in a study of Graves' ophthalmopathy and Graves' hyperthyroidism. RNA transcripts provided the template for amplifying TCR beta CDR3 regions. Second-round multiplex PCR followed a first-round RT-PCR using HTBI primers. A single record per CDR3 protein comes from TCRdb applying MiXCR to the multiplex PCR reads. The sample consists of around 1,000,000 distinct CDR3 sequences, 36% of them appearing once. Sequencing was performed on peripheral blood or thyroid tissue (not recorded which). These receptors originate from an adult man with Graves' hyperthyroidism.

This clonotype appeared a single time. The gene calls are TRBV20-1 and TRBJ1-1; D is perhaps TRBD1 (5 bases). V was clipped by 6 bases and J by 1 base, with 12 bases between them. The CDR3 runs 13 residues. Germline loops: CDR1 DFQATT, CDR2 SNEGSKA (reference sequence). As DNA, the CDR3 is TGCAGTGCCCAATTTGGGGGGAACACTGAAGCTTTCTTT. Residues: CSAQFGGNTEAFF.

This chain links TRBV4-3 with TRBJ2-7; a possible D gene is TRBD2 (6 bases). The germline V gene has CDR1 LGHNA and CDR2 YSLEER. The V end lost 0 bases, the J end lost 3 bases, and 15 bases lay between the germline ends. This CDR3 comprises 16 residues. The CDR3 region has the DNA TGCGCCAGCAGCCAAGATGGGTGGACTATACTCTACGAGCAGTACTTC. Its translation: CASSQDGWTILYEQYF.

This clonotype showed up just once. The genes are TRBV7-8 and TRBJ1-2; D is perhaps TRBD1 (5 bases). This CDR3 spans 15 amino acids. V shed 5 bases and J shed 3 bases, with 16 bases lying between them. Germline values: CDR1 SGHVS, CDR2 FQNEAQ. Written as DNA, the CDR3 is TGTGCCAGCAGCCGCGGGGCGGCGACTGACTATGGCTACACCTTC. Translated: CASSRGAATDYGYTF.

The gene calls are TRBV5-5 and TRBJ2-5, with TRBD2 matching over 11 bases. CDR3 length equals 17 residues. The germline CDR1 and CDR2 sequences are SGHKS and YYEKEE (reference sequence). Trimming cost V 4 bases and J 5 bases; bases outside gene matches: 13. CDR3 sequence (DNA): TGTGCCAGCAGCCAAGATAAGCTAGCGGGAGGCCTTGAGACCCAGTACTTC. Its protein product is CASSQDKLAGGLETQYF. The complete variable domain, with remaining parts taken from reference TRBV5-5 and TRBJ2-5, reads DAGVTQSPTHLIKTRGQQVTLRCSPISGHKSVSWYQQVLGQGPQFIFQYYEKEERGRGNFPDRFSARQFPNYSSELNVNALLLGDSALYLCASSQDKLAGGLETQYFGPGTRLLVL.

This clonotype was seen repeatedly, ten times or more. CDR3 residues: CASSLDSTGELFF. The DNA for the CDR3 is TGTGCCAGCAGCTTAGACTCCACCGGGGAGCTGTTTTTT. This chain connects TRBV11-3 to TRBJ2-2; D is unresolved. The CDR3 covers 13 residues. Germline V gene sequence: CDR1 SGHNT, CDR2 YENEEA. Trimming took off 0 bases at V and 4 bases at J, with 3 bases between the two ends.

In this sample, this clonotype turned up many times. This rearrangement joins TRBV7-9 to TRBJ2-7; TRBD1 agrees at 9 bases. This CDR3 has 17 residues. The ends lost 7 bases at V and 5 bases at J; junction bases unmatched: 18. Germline V gene lookup returns CDR1 SEHNR and CDR2 FQNEAQ (reference sequence). In DNA form, the CDR3 reads TGTGCCAGCAACGCTAAGGGGACTGGACAGGGGAGCGACGAGCAGTACTTC. Translating it yields CASNAKGTGQGSDEQYF.

The rearrangement uses TRBV29-1 and TRBJ1-6; TRBD1 might be the D (5 bases). The CDR3 sequence is 12 residues long. V lost 4 bases and J lost 9, with 10 bases in between. Germline V gene sequence: CDR1 SQVTM, CDR2 ANQGSEA. The CDR3 sequence: CSVVGGSSPLHF. The CDR3 bases are TGCAGCGTTGTCGGGGGGAGTTCACCCCTCCACTTT.

The chain has TRBV10-3 and TRBJ1-2; weak D call: TRBD1 (6 bases). This CDR3 spans 16 amino acids. CDR1 ENHRY and CDR2 SYGVKD come from the germline V gene. V was cut by 5 bases and J by 4 bases, with 20 bases left in between. The chain's CDR3 is CAISYRQEKRGYGYTF. DNA for the CDR3: TGTGCCATCAGTTACCGACAGGAGAAGAGGGGCTATGGCTACACCTTC.

The chain links TRBV20-1 to TRBJ1-2; D is ambiguous. V was pared by 7 bases and J by 8 bases, with 14 bases between. The CDR3 runs to 11 residues. CDR1 is DFQATT, CDR2 SNEGSKA, per germline (reference sequence). The CDR3 loop is CSGRVGHGYTF. The CDR3 coding sequence is TGCAGTGGCAGAGTTGGCCACGGCTACACCTTC.

The rearrangement links TRBV28 to TRBJ2-7, with 9 bases that match TRBD1. From germline, CDR1 is MDHEN and CDR2 SYDVKM. The CDR3 length is 14 residues. J lost 6 bases, V lost 6 bases, and 9 bases had no gene match. CDR3 in DNA: TGTGCCAGCAGCCGGGACAGGGCGTTGGGCGAGCAGTACTTC. Residues: CASSRDRALGEQYF.

This clonotype was detected ten times or more. The J gene is TRBJ1-5, the V gene TRBV20-1; D remains ambiguous. V lost 6 bases to trimming and J lost 2 bases, with 11 bases between them. CDR1 is DFQATT and CDR2 is SNEGSKA in the germline V gene (reference sequence). The CDR3 consists of 13 residues. The CDR3 spells CSAQTSGNQPQHF. The CDR3 bases are TGCAGTGCACAGACTAGCGGCAATCAGCCCCAGCATTTT.

In the case of this clonotype: The junction and the germline gene differ at one end; a read error may be behind it. The rearrangement joins TRBV5-4 to TRBJ2-7; D may correspond to TRBD1 or TRBD2 (5 bases each). The V gene's germline CDR1 is SGHNT and CDR2 YYREEE (reference sequence). There are 14 residues in the CDR3. The CDR3 sequence is CTSSPPGPSYEQYF. The CDR3 nucleotides read TGTACCAGCAGCCCTCCGGGACCCTCCTACGAGCAGTACTTC.

This clonotype was counted many times. The V call is TRBV5-1, the J call TRBJ2-7, with 9 bases matching TRBD1. The V gene end was trimmed by 8 bases and the J gene end by 3 bases; junction bases not matched to a gene: 12. The CDR3 sequence is 15 residues long. CDR1 and CDR2 from the germline V gene are SGHRS and YFSETQ. The CDR3 sequence: CARRETGGTLYEQYF. CDR3 bases: TGCGCCAGAAGGGAGACAGGGGGAACACTCTACGAGCAGTACTTC.

CDR3 loop: CASRGRSGNQPQHF. CDR3 coding DNA: TGTGCCAGCAGAGGGCGCTCTGGCAATCAGCCCCAGCATTTT. J is TRBJ1-5 and V is TRBV25-1, with D unclear. The germline V gene encodes CDR1 MGHDK and CDR2 SYGVNS. The CDR3 is made up of 14 amino acids. V lost 6 bases and J 2 bases, leaving 11 bases between the germline ends.

This sequence joins TRBV6-2 or TRBV6-3 and TRBJ2-7; TRBD1 matches 9 bases. Germline V CDR1 and CDR2: MNHEY, SVGEGT. V was clipped by 5 bases and J by 3 bases; unmatched bases: 5. This CDR3 has 14 amino acids. CDR3 DNA sequence: TGTGCCAGCAGTCGGACAGGGGATTACTACGAGCAGTACTTC. It codes for CASSRTGDYYEQYF.

The sample holds many counts of this clonotype. The V call is TRBV19, the J call TRBJ1-1, with D possibly being TRBD1 (6 bases). V gave up 7 bases and J gave up 4 bases, with 13 bases separating them. The germline CDR1 and CDR2 sequences are LNHDA and SQIVND (reference sequence). The CDR3 consists of 13 residues. DNA of the CDR3: TGTGCCAGTACAACAGGGTTGAGCACTGAAGCTTTCTTT. Residues: CASTTGLSTEAFF.

The V gene is TRBV2, the J gene TRBJ1-5; 8 positions match TRBD1. The CDR3 consists of 16 residues. Germline CDR1 and CDR2: SNHLY and FYNNEI. The J segment lost 4 bases and the V segment lost 5 bases, leaving 10 bases of the junction unmatched. In DNA, the CDR3 is TGTGCCAGCAGTTACCAGGGGGCAGTACCTAATCAGCCCCAGCATTTT. Its translation: CASSYQGAVPNQPQHF.

This clonotype was observed many times. The V gene is TRBV20-1, the J gene TRBJ1-5; D not certain. In germline, CDR1 is DFQATT, CDR2 SNEGSKA (reference sequence). V was cut by 6 bases and J by 5 bases, with 14 bases left in between. The CDR3 contains 13 residues. CDR3 loop: CSAETGSDQPQHF. The CDR3 region has the DNA TGCAGTGCGGAGACCGGGAGCGATCAGCCCCAGCATTTT.

The gene calls are TRBV29-1 and TRBJ1-2; D perhaps matches TRBD1 (6 bases). The CDR3 length is 16 residues. The V gene lost 7 bases and the J gene lost 4 bases, with 25 bases spanning the gap. CDR1 SQVTM and CDR2 ANQGSEA come from the germline V gene. CDR3 nucleotides: TGCAGCGCCGATTCACCGCCTAGGGGGGGCGCCTATGGCTACACCTTC. Encoded protein: CSADSPPRGGAYGYTF.

V gene TRBV24-1 combines with J gene TRBJ1-5; 7 positions match TRBD1. CDR1 is KGHDR and CDR2 is SFDVKD in the germline V gene. V was clipped by 9 bases and J by 6 bases; unmatched bases: 10. The CDR3 is 14 amino acids. The CDR3 DNA follows: TGTGCCACCTCGACTGACAGGGTGGGTCAGCCCCAGCATTTT. It specifies CATSTDRVGQPQHF.

This clonotype was picked up a small number of times. This sequence joins TRBV5-6 and TRBJ2-7, with D perhaps matching TRBD1 (6 bases). The germline CDR1 and CDR2 sequences are SGHDT and YYEEEE. The CDR3 covers 17 residues. The V end was cut by 0 bases, the J end by 3 bases, with 19 bases between. The CDR3 is CASSLAKIQGPLYEQYF. The CDR3 DNA follows: TGTGCCAGCAGCTTGGCTAAAATACAGGGTCCCCTCTACGAGCAGTACTTC. Using reference TRBV5-6 and TRBJ2-7 for the parts outside the CDR3, the full variable domain is DAGVTQSPTHLIKTRGQQVTLRCSPKSGHDTVSWYQQALGQGPQFIFQYYEEEERQRGNFPDRFSGHQFPNYSSELNVNALLLGDSALYLCASSLAKIQGPLYEQYFGPGTRLTVT.

Note on this clonotype: A read error is possible here, since a much larger clone lies one base away. The V gene is TRBV2, the J gene TRBJ2-5; D remains unclear. The V gene's germline CDR1 is SNHLY and CDR2 FYNNEI. V lost 4 bases and J lost 1, with 7 bases in between. The CDR3 consists of 13 residues. This CDR3 reads CASSVWSQETQYF. The CDR3 coding sequence is TGTGCCAGCAGTGTGTGGTCCCAAGAGACCCAGTACTTC.

A few counts support this clonotype. The chain couples TRBV12-3 or TRBV12-4 to TRBJ1-6, with 7 bases identical to TRBD1. V was pared by 3 bases and J by 5 bases, with 4 bases of the junction left unmatched. The CDR3 totals 15 residues. CDR3 nucleotide sequence: TGTGCCAGCAGTTTGGGGACAGCTGATAATTCACCCCTCCACTTT. Translated, it gives CASSLGTADNSPLHF.

V usage is TRBV29-1 and J usage is TRBJ1-1, with D possibly TRBD1 on 6 matching bases. The CDR3 runs to 15 residues. The V and J ends lost 6 bases and 1 base respectively, with 18 bases between them. Looked up from germline, CDR1 is SQVTM and CDR2 is ANQGSEA. CDR3 region: CSVTRGGQGNTEAFF. Here the CDR3 DNA reads TGCAGCGTCACCCGGGGGGGGCAGGGGAACACTGAAGCTTTCTTT.

This clonotype was counted at least ten times. V is TRBV9 and J is TRBJ1-5; D gene unclear. Germline V lookup: CDR1 SGDLS, CDR2 YYNGEE. V gave up 0 bases and J gave up 5 bases, with 6 bases separating them. The CDR3 covers 13 residues. CDR3 in amino acids: CASSVGRDQPQHF. In DNA, the CDR3 is TGTGCCAGCAGCGTAGGAAGGGATCAGCCCCAGCATTTT.